The clone carrying this TCR beta chain is medium-sized by share. Other DNA sequences in this specimen translate into the identical CDR3. These data belong to a study of metastatic and nonmetastatic thyroid tumors. The wider study: Repertoires were compared across blood and tumor or nodule tissue from malignant and benign thyroid patients.

In the authors' methods: Researchers built a distant-metastasis classifier for papillary thyroid cancer that drew on CDR3 differences across clinicopathological groups. TCRdb reanalyzed the PCR reads with MiXCR. The V and J calls reflect TCRdb's pipeline rather than the authors' work. The sample has approximately 14,000 clones; approximately 32% are singletons. The germline V and J ends were trimmed by 6 bases and 7 bases, with 13 bases remaining between them. Looked up from germline, CDR1 is MDHEN and CDR2 is SYDVKM. The CDR3 runs 12 residues. There were no patients who had received any treatment before thyroid surgery.

The gene calls are TRBV28 and TRBJ2-7; D remains unclear. The TCR originated in a male donor with papillary thyroid cancer or a benign thyroid nodule (not recorded which). Some clones in this sample may be carry-over from other donors' samples. Specimen: tumor tissue. CDR3: CASRPTVREQYF. CDR3 sequence (DNA): TGTGCCAGCAGACCCACTGTCCGGGAGCAGTACTTC. The full variable domain, completed using reference TRBV28 and TRBJ2-7, is DVKVTQSSRYLVKRTGEKVFLECVQDMDHENMFWYRQDPGLGLRLIYFSYDVKMKEKGDIPEGYSVSREKKERFSLILESASTNQTSMYLCASRPTVREQYFGPGTRLTVT.